One and the same sample provided the 3 T cell receptor beta chains below, sequenced in a study of post-analysis software for immune sequencing data. Study observations and caveats: When patients were compared with controls, 4 or 5 TRBV segments were more frequent, TRBV5-6, TRBV5-1 and TRBV20-1 among them.

No antigen has been identified for these receptors. Unique molecular identifiers had been added to the TCR beta cDNA libraries. TCRdb redid the calling of the PCR reads with MiXCR, one entry per CDR3 protein. This table has a few hundred thousand distinct CDR3 sequences, about a third appearing once. The sequencing sample was made of blood. The receptors come from a girl between 10 and 17 years old with multiple sclerosis.

This clonotype was seen at least ten times. The genes are TRBV29-1 and TRBJ2-5; D perhaps matches TRBD2 (6 bases). The germline V and J ends were trimmed by 7 bases and 5 bases, with 17 bases remaining between them. This CDR3 region has 13 residues. Germline V lookup: CDR1 SQVTM, CDR2 ANQGSEA. The DNA for the CDR3 is TGCAGCGGGCGGCTCACCCGGGGGGAGACCCAGTACTTC. Protein: CSGRLTRGETQYF.

The chain employs TRBV5-1 and TRBJ2-7; 8 positions agree with TRBD1. CDR3 length equals 16 residues. CDR1 SGHRS and CDR2 YFSETQ come from the germline V gene. V shed 1 base and J 0 bases; nucleotides not matched to a gene: 6. The CDR3 loop reads CASSLTGTGVSYEQYF. CDR3 bases: TGCGCCAGCAGCTTGACCGGGACAGGCGTCTCCTACGAGCAGTACTTC.

The chain combines TRBV7-8 with TRBJ2-1, with 8 bases identical to TRBD2. Germline CDR1 and CDR2: SGHVS and FQNEAQ. This CDR3 has 13 amino acids. Trimming at V came to 3 bases and at J to 9 bases, leaving 4 bases not matched to a gene. The CDR3, as DNA: TGTGCCAGCAGCTTGGGACTAGGGCTTGAGCAGTTCTTC. Translation gives CASSLGLGLEQFF.